These 6 T cell receptor beta chains came from one sample sequenced in a study of blood T cell repertoires in COVID-19. This table comes from immunoSEQ multiplex PCR, and its TCRdb copy is limited to in-frame clones, with some not included. The repertoire has 81,000 or so clones, about 89% of them found once; the top ten carry 12%. The material sequenced was peripheral blood. The source is a man aged 65 to 85 with active or convalescent COVID-19.

The rearrangement links TRBV2 to TRBJ1-6; no definite D call. The length of the CDR3 is 15 residues. The germline gives CDR1 SNHLY, CDR2 FYNNEI. V lost 2 bases, J lost 7 bases, and 12 bases lay in between. The CDR3 spells CASSEFGNGNSPLHF. CDR3 coding DNA: TGTGCCAGCAGTGAATTCGGGAACGGGAATTCACCCCTCCACTTT.

The chain carries TRBV5-4 and TRBJ2-3, with D uncertain. CDR3 length: 14 residues. V was clipped by 0 bases and J by 4 bases, with 9 bases between them. Germline-derived CDR1 and CDR2 are SGHNT and YYREEE (reference sequence). CDR3 DNA: TGTGCCAGCAGCTTGGGGTCTAGTCCAGATACGCAGTATTTT. This translates into CASSLGSSPDTQYF.

Written as DNA, the CDR3 is TGTGCCAGCGGCGGGGGGGCCCGTGGCTACACCTTC. Protein: CASGGGARGYTF. The chain links TRBV6-5 to TRBJ1-2, with TRBD1 as a possible D gene (6 bases). The length of the CDR3 is 12 residues. Per germline, CDR1 MNHEY and CDR2 SVGAGI. The germline V and J ends were trimmed by 8 bases and 7 bases, with 14 bases remaining between them.

The genes are TRBV5-1 and TRBJ2-5, with TRBD2 matching over 9 bases. Germline V lookup: CDR1 SGHRS, CDR2 YFSETQ. This CDR3 region has 18 residues. V was clipped by 0 bases and J by 0 bases; unmatched bases: 9. This CDR3 reads CASSLVSAGGPYQETQYF. CDR3 bases: TGCGCCAGCAGCTTGGTTTCAGCGGGGGGACCGTACCAAGAGACCCAGTACTTC.

The J gene is TRBJ2-7, the V gene TRBV6-6; 7 nucleotides match TRBD1. The CDR3 extends over 14 amino acids. V lost 8 bases, J lost 3 bases, and 10 bases stayed unmatched. Germline V gene lookup returns CDR1 MNHNY and CDR2 SVGAGI (reference sequence). The CDR3 coding sequence is TGTGCCAGCCGCCCCTCGGGACAGCGCTACGAGCAGTACTTC. It specifies CASRPSGQRYEQYF.

The chain is built from TRBV29-1 and TRBJ1-1; 9 bases fit TRBD1. The CDR3 is 18 amino acids. Unmatched junction bases numbered 15, after V lost 1 base and J lost 3 bases. CDR1 SQVTM and CDR2 ANQGSEA come from the germline V gene. The CDR3 bases are TGCAGCGTTGAAGGACGTTTAAGGACAGGGGAGAGGCACACTGAAGCTTTCTTT. Its protein product is CSVEGRLRTGERHTEAFF.